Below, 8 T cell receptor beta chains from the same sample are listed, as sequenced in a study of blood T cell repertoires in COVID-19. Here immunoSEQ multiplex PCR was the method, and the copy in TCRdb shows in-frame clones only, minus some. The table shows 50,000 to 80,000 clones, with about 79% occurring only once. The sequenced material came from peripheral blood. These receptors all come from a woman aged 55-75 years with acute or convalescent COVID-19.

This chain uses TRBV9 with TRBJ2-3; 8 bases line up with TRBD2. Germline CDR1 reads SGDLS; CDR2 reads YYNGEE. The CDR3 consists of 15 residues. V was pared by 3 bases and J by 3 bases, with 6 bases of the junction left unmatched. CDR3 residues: CASSEFSGTTDTQYF. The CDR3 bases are TGTGCCAGCAGCGAATTTAGCGGGACGACAGATACGCAGTATTTT. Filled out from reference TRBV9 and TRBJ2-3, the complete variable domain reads DSGVTQTPKHLITATGQRVTLRCSPRSGDLSVYWYQQSLDQGLQFLIQYYNGEERAKGNILERFSAQQFPDLHSELNLSSLELGDSALYFCASSEFSGTTDTQYFGPGTRLTVL.

The CDR3 bases are TGTGCCAGCAGTGACGTCCCTAATCAGCCCCAGCATTTT. Translation: CASSDVPNQPQHF. This chain uses TRBV2 with TRBJ1-5; D is undetermined. From germline, CDR1 is SNHLY and CDR2 FYNNEI. The CDR3 consists of 13 residues. V lost 3 bases, J lost 4 bases, and 7 bases lay in between.

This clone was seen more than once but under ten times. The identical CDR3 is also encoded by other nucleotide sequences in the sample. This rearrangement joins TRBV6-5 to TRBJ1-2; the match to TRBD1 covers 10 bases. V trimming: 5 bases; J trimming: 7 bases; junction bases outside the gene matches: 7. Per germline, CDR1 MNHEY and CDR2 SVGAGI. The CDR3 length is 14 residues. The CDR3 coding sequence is TGTGCCAGCAGTCTGGGGACAGGGGTATCTGGCTACACCTTC. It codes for CASSLGTGVSGYTF.

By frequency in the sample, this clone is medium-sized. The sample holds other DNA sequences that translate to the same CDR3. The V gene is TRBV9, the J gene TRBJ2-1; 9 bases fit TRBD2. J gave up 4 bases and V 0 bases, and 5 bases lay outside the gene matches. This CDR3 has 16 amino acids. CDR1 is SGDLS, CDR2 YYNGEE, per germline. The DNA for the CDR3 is TGTGCCAGCAGCGTAGGCGGTAGCGGGGGTTACAATGAGCAGTTCTTC. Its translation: CASSVGGSGGYNEQFF.

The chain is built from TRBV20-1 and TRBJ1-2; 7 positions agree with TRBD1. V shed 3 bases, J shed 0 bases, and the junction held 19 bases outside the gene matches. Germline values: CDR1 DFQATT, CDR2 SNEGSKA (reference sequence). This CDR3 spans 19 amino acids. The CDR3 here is CSASDNSPGQSFTNYGYTF. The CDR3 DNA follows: TGCAGTGCTAGTGATAACTCTCCGGGACAGTCATTCACTAACTATGGCTACACCTTC.

The DNA for the CDR3 is TGTGCCAGCTCACCACTGACAGGGGGTGAAAAACTGTTTTTT. Translated, it gives CASSPLTGGEKLFF. This rearrangement joins TRBV18 to TRBJ1-4; 9 bases agree with TRBD1. The CDR3 extends over 14 amino acids. Germline CDR1 KGHSH, CDR2 LQKENI. Trimming removed 1 base from V and 7 bases from J; junction bases left unmatched: 1.

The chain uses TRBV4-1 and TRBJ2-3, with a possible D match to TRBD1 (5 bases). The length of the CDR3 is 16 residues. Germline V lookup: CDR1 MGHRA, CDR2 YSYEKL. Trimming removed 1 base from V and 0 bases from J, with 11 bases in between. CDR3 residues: CASSQGFDRSTDTQYF. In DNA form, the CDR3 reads TGCGCCAGCAGCCAAGGCTTCGACAGAAGCACAGATACGCAGTATTTT.

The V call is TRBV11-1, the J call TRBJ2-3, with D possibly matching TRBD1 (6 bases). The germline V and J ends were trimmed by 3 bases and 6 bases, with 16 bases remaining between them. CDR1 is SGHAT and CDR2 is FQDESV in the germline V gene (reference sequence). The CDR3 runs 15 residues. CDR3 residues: CASSFRSLGADTQYF. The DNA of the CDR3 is TGTGCCAGCAGCTTTAGGAGTCTGGGGGCGGATACGCAGTATTTT.